This T cell receptor (beta chain) derives from a study of tumor-infiltrating lymphocytes in primary liver carcinoma. Whole-study context: Men as well as women, aged 30 to 69 years, made up the patients. Staging of the tumors gave T1-T3 N0M0, with widths of 4.2 to 10 cm. Productive TCRbeta reads per sample were roughly 3.5 to 7.5 million, not differing by tissue.

Comment on this clonotype: At one of its ends the junction is not consistent with the germline gene, which may arise from a read error.

This CDR3 comprises 14 residues. The germline gives CDR1 SEHNR, CDR2 FQNEAQ (reference sequence). The study co-extracted DNA and RNA from around 20-30 mg of unsorted bulk tissue. Surgeons resected the patients' primary liver carcinomas. Starting material of about 480 ng total RNA yielded TCR beta cDNA via a constant-region primer. A slightly modified ARM-PCR protocol with three nested multiplex PCR rounds produced these TCR beta libraries. Rounds one and two of PCR, each of roughly 10 cycles, were primed with TRBV1-TRBV30 forward primers and a C-beta reverse primer. TCRdb re-derived calls from the multiplex PCR reads in MiXCR, one entry per CDR3 protein. The sample lists 85,000 to 100,000 distinct CDR3 sequences; approximately 72% were seen once.

Sequences were obtained from tumor-adjacent normal liver tissue. The TCR was taken from a man aged 40-49 years with primary liver carcinoma and hepatitis B virus infection. V gene TRBV7-9 combines with J gene TRBJ1-2, with TRBD1 matching 9 bases. CDR3 amino acids: CACSPGQGIYGYTF. CDR3 coding DNA: TGTGCCTGCAGCCCCGGACAGGGGATCTATGGCTACACCTTC.